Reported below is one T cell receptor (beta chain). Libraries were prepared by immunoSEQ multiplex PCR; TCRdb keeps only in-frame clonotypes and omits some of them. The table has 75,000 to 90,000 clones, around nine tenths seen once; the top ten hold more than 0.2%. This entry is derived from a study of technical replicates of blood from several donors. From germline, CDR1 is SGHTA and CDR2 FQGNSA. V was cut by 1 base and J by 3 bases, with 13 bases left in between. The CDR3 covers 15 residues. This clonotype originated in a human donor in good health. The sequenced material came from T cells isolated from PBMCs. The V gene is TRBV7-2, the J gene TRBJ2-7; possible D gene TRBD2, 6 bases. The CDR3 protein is CASSLGRGYDYEQYF. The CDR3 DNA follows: TGTGCCAGCAGCTTAGGGAGGGGCTACGACTACGAGCAGTACTTC.